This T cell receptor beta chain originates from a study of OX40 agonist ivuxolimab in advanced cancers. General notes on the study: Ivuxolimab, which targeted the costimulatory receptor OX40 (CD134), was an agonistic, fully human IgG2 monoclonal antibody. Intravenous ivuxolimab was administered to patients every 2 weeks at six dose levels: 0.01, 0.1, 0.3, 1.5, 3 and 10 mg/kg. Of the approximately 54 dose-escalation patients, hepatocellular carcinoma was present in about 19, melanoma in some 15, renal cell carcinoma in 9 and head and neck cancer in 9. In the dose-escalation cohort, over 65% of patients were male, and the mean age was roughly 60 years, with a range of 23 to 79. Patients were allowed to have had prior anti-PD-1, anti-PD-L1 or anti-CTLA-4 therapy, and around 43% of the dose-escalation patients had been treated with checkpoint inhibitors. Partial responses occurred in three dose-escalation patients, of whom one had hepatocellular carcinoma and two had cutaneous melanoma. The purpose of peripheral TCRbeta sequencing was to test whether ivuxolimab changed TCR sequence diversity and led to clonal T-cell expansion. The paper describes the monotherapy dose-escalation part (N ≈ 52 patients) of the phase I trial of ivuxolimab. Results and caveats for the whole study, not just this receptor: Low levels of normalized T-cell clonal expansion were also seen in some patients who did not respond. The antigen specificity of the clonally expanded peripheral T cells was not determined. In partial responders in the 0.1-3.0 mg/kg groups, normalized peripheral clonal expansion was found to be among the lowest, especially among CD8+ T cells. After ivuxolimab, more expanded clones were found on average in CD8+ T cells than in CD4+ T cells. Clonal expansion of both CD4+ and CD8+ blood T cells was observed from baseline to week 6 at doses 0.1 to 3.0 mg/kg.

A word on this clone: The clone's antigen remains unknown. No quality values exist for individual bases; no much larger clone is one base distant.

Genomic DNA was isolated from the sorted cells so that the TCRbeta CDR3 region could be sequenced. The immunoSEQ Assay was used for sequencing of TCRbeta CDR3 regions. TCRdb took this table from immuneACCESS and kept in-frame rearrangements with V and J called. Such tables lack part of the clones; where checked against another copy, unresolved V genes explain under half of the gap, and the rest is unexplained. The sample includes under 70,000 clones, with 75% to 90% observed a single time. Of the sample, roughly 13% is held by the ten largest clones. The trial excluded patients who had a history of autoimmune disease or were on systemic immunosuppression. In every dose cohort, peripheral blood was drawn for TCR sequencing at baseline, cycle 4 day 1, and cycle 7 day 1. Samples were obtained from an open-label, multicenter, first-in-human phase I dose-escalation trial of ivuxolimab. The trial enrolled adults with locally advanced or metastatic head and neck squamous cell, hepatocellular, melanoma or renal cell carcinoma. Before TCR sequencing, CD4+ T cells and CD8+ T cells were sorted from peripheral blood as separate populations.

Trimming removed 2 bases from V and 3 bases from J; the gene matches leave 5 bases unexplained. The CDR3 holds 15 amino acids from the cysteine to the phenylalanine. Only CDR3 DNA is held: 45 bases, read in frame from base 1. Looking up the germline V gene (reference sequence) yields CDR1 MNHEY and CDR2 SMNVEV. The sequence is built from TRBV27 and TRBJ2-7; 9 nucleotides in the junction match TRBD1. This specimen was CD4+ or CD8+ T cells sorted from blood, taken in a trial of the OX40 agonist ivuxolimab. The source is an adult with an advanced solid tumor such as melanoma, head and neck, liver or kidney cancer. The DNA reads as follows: TGTGCCAGCAGTTTACTTGGACAGGGGCACTACGAGCAGTACTTC. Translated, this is CASSLLGQGHYEQYF.